This entry is about one T cell receptor beta chain. Its antigen is unknown. Qualities for individual bases were not recorded, and no much larger clone is one base off. The sample originates from a study of cytomegalovirus exposure and HLA in healthy donors listed by TCRdb under 2017. With regard to the full study: According to an earlier analysis of several hundred of the donors, 200 million or so T cells yielded over 90 million unique TCR beta sequences and around 280 Gb of sequence data. Rather than using new phenotypic data, the later analysis identified candidate immune exposures from TCR beta sequences and from how often those sequences occurred across donors. Besides the first cohort of about 730 subjects, a separate validation cohort made up of 120 different subjects was used. To predict cytomegalovirus infection status, the study combined high-throughput TCR immunosequencing, statistical association of individual TCRs with disease status, and machine learning. The study was designed to test whether signatures of past pathogen exposure could be identified by cataloging public T cell receptors. Using immunosequencing, the study profiled T cell repertoires from fewer than 850 subjects and related those repertoires to cytomegalovirus serostatus. Roughly 310 gigabases of sequencing data and 80 million or so unique TCR sequences were included in an early release covering around 650 HLA-typed donors. The number of donors typed differed by locus, with roughly 629-640 for A, B, C, DRB1 and DQB1, roughly 550 for DQA1, nearly 610 for DPA1, and approximately 470 for DPB1. An earlier analysis of 587 of the donors used high-throughput TCR beta sequencing to judge whether each TCR beta V gene segment behaved as functional or pseudogenic. Among a few hundred genotyped donors of the cohort, an average of about 240,000 unique TCR beta nucleotide sequences were sequenced per donor, roughly a sixth of them non-productive. Donor age, sex, ethnicity and CMV serostatus were collected together with the repertoire data. A later analysis re-analyzed previously published TCR beta repertoires from hundreds of donors and added high-resolution HLA genotyping to study TCR occurrence patterns. Genome-wide SNP genotypes for about three fifths of the 666 donors were used in a later genetic analysis, which treated that subset as a discovery cohort. A few DR-DQ haplotypes were treated as single units for association and clustering because of strong linkage in the cohort. Every discovery cohort repertoire had been produced on one sequencing platform. Class I and class II HLA loci were covered by the typing at four-digit resolution. Of the 398 genotyped donors, over 70% fell in the genetic ancestry cluster associated with self-reported Caucasian donors.

Libraries were prepared through the immunoSEQ multiplex PCR assay. For the multiplex PCR, a mixture combining 60 forward primers for TCR Vbeta segments and 13 reverse primers for TCR Jbeta segments was used. A multiplex PCR assay on genomic DNA amplified the CDR3 region of rearranged TCR beta genes. The amplified TCR beta libraries were sequenced on the Illumina HiSeq System as 87-base-pair reads. The source study handled its data this way. A later analysis tallied 80 million to 95 million unique TCR beta chains across the 666 repertoires, and approximately 12 million of those chains were shared by two or more donors. Raw reads were error-corrected and collapsed into unique sequences with a nearest-neighbor algorithm that merged closely related sequences to remove PCR and sequencing errors. CDR3 sequences were aligned to IMGT reference sequences to assign V, D and J gene segments. For a sequence to be retained, a match of at least six nucleotides was required to both a V gene segment and a J gene segment. Rearrangements were called productive when the CDR3 lacked stop codons and stayed in frame with V and J; all others were non-productive. Following IMGT convention, CDR3 was defined as the stretch from the second conserved V-encoded cysteine up to the conserved J-encoded phenylalanine. The earlier analysis of 587 of the donors excluded sequences that lacked an unambiguous match to a single V gene segment. An earlier analysis of some 610 of the donors called V segments functional above 56.7% productive rearrangements and segregating when the between-donor standard deviation exceeded 5%. A statistical classification framework was built for diagnosing cytomegalovirus status from the catalog of TCR beta chain sequences. In a later analysis, V and J genes were assigned by comparing TCR nucleotide sequences against IMGT/GENE-DB human TR gene sequences. The TCRdist pipeline was used in a later analysis to assign CDR3 sequences and most-parsimonious VDJ recombination scenarios. In a later analysis, each TCR beta chain was defined by its CDR3 amino acid sequence together with its V-gene family, and reads without a unique V-gene family were excluded. A later analysis removed nearly 600 highly shared, low-generation-probability nucleotide sequences to deal with suspected cross-contamination and a sequencing artifact. For each public chain, a later analysis derived a clonal expansion index from normalized ranks of inferred template counts within each repertoire. A later analysis computed generation probabilities with a VDJ recombination model fitted to out-of-frame rearrangements, and checked the results against IGoR. A later analysis scored TCR-TCR, TCR-HLA and TCR-CMV co-occurrence with hypergeometric tests, applying a repertoire-size bias correction to TCR pairs. To estimate false discovery rates, a later analysis permuted the HLA or CMV assignments 20 times. In a later analysis, co-occurring TCRs were grouped using DBSCAN, with TCRdist sequence similarity added in when clustering inside HLA-allele-positive subsets. Co-occurrence clustering excluded repertoires with fewer than 30,000 or more than 120,000 public chains, plus five with anomalous nucleotide sharing. TCRdb obtained this table from immuneACCESS and retained in-frame rearrangements with V and J assigned. These tables miss some clones; where compared with another copy, unresolved V genes account for less than half of the shortfall, and the remainder is unexplained. D and trimming were read from the DNA, whereas the V and J calls and clone size are those reported in that table. Present in this sample are about 130,000 clones, roughly four fifths of which were seen just once. The ten largest clones take up 2% of the sample.

What the study reported, not specific to this receptor: The authors suggested that the approach could potentially be generalized to other disease states and immunological phenotypes. Because HLA typing was missing for some donors at each locus, association tests included only the typed subset. The cohort was sequenced for TCR beta chains only, and without alpha or paired-chain data the features that could be detected were limited. In vitro tests confirmed that a few of the cytomegalovirus-associated TCR beta chains recognize cytomegalovirus antigens. Immune exposure information for the cohort was limited to CMV serostatus. Sequencing depth was assumed to be roughly uniform across donors in the presence/absence analyses, though that assumption may not hold. In a later analysis, TCR association rates were found to vary across HLA loci, with the most associated TCRs seen for DRB1 alleles and the fewest for HLA-C alleles. In a later analysis, HLA-associated TCR beta chains were found to be more clonally expanded and to have lower generation probabilities than equally common non-associated chains. In a later genetic analysis, fewer N-insertions in productive TCRs were reported among donors in an Asian-associated ancestry cluster than the approximately 710-donor mean. Most TCR sequences were seen in very few donors, while some public TCRs were found in many individuals. The study gave a list of 150 to 200 TCR beta chains associated with cytomegalovirus. Some IMGT-functional V segments, including TRBV6-2 and TRBV6-3, could not be told apart with the 87-base-pair reads, so those segments were excluded. According to a later analysis, parvovirus B19, influenza, CMV and Epstein-Barr virus appeared linked to several top co-occurrence clusters. The sequencing pipeline was judged likely to have produced a cluster of highly shared sequence variants as a technical artifact. A further reported finding was that TCR beta sequences accurately predicted the HLA-A and HLA-B alleles for most subjects in the first cohort. In a later genetic analysis, a missense DCLRE1C variant was associated with V-gene and J-gene trimming of TCR beta chains, and the association was replicated in an independent cohort. A later analysis associated 15,000 to 20,000 TCR beta sequences with specific HLA alleles at a false discovery rate of 0.05. Cytomegalovirus status was reported to be diagnosed by the classifier with high specificity and sensitivity in both the original and validation cohorts. Linkage disequilibrium might explain the correlated functional status among segregating V segments, but an unknown experimental factor could not be ruled out. An earlier analysis of 587 of the donors showed that most TCR beta V segments appeared in productive rearrangements either about 87% or about 30% of the time, which broadly matched IMGT annotations. The earlier analysis of 587 of the donors excluded seventeen rarely observed V segments, including chromosome 9 orphons, because counts were too low. When HLA alleles, especially DR and DQ, strongly co-occurred, attributing TCR associations to individual alleles was difficult. Most CMV-associated TCR beta chains appeared to be HLA-restricted in a later analysis, and the HLA associations seemed to be driven largely by CMV exposure.

The CDR3 holds 15 amino acids from the cysteine to the phenylalanine. CDR3 DNA only is kept here, 45 bases in frame from base 1. Based on the germline V gene, the CDR1 and CDR2 sequences are SNHLY and FYNNEI. Unmatched junction bases come to 4, with V trimmed by 3 bases and J by 6 bases. The cohort consisted of hundreds of healthy bone marrow donors. At the time of sampling, every cohort member was nominally healthy, though immune exposures that went unrecorded were likely present. The donor tested CMV seronegative and was one of the 352 seronegative cohort members. A peripheral blood sample was provided by each donor, and peripheral blood mononuclear cells were used for TCR beta sequencing. The Qiagen DNeasy Blood Extraction Kit was used to extract genomic DNA from the blood cell samples.

This TCR came from a man in his thirties or forties in good health and CMV-seronegative. Sequenced input: PBMCs. Recombination connected TRBV2 to TRBJ2-3, with 12 middle bases fitting TRBD2. Here the CDR3 is given as CASSERTSGTDTQYF. Read as DNA, the sequence is TGTGCCAGCAGTGAGAGGACTAGCGGGACCGATACGCAGTATTTT.